This TCR beta chain was recorded in a study of blood T cell repertoires in COVID-19. Study details: Sources were T cells, B-cell-depleted T cells, or PBMCs; the material itself was cDNA or gDNA.

Germline trimming cut 2 bases from V and 4 bases from J; bases unmatched to any gene: 5. This CDR3 spans 15 amino acids. CDR1 and CDR2 from the germline V gene are SGHDN and FVKESK. Original analysis: Scientists estimated how many nucleated cells there were by amplifying reference gene primers. Here immunoSEQ multiplex PCR was the method, and the copy in TCRdb shows in-frame clones only, minus some. D and trimming were read from the DNA, whereas the V and J calls and clone size are those reported in that table. Of about 140,000 clones listed, approximately 80% are singletons. The rearrangement links TRBV14 to TRBJ1-1; 9 positions agree with TRBD1. The TCR originated in a woman at least 80 years old in a cohort sampled during active or convalescent COVID-19. Material for sequencing was peripheral blood. The DNA of the CDR3 is TGTGCCAGCAGCCAAAACAGGGGGCGCGGCACTGAAGCTTTCTTT. This gives the protein CASSQNRGRGTEAFF.